Presented here are 27 T cell receptor beta chains from one specimen sequenced in a study of T cell repertoires in cytomegalovirus infection. MiXCR was run by TCRdb on the reads, yielding one entry per CDR3 protein. The sample holds roughly 150,000 distinct CDR3 sequences, approximately 17% seen once. The sample comprised CD8+ T cells from PBMCs. These receptor sequences come from a human donor in good health (CMV status not recorded). Some clones in this sample may be carry-over from other donors' samples.

This clonotype came up many times. V and J are TRBV7-8 and TRBJ1-2; tentatively, D is TRBD1 (5 bases). The length of the CDR3 is 13 residues. Deletions cut 7 bases from V and 2 bases from J, with 11 bases between. Germline V gene lookup returns CDR1 SGHVS and CDR2 FQNEAQ. CDR3 residues: CASKPGGNYGYTF. The CDR3 region has the DNA TGTGCCAGCAAACCCGGGGGAAACTATGGCTACACCTTC.

The V gene is TRBV6-5, the J gene TRBJ1-5, with 7 bases fitting TRBD1. V gave up 6 bases and J gave up 1 base; unmatched junction bases: 12. This CDR3 has 17 residues. Germline V gene data show CDR1 as MNHEY and CDR2 as SVGAGI. The CDR3 DNA follows: TGTGCCAGCAGCCTTTACAGGGGAGGTGGAAGCAATCAGCCCCAGCATTTT. Protein sequence: CASSLYRGGGSNQPQHF.

This clonotype was detected only a few times. The V gene is TRBV4-3, the J gene TRBJ1-5; D possibly corresponds to TRBD1 (6 bases). Germline V gene lookup returns CDR1 LGHNA and CDR2 YSLEER. The V gene lost 0 bases and the J gene lost 4 bases, with 10 bases spanning the gap. CDR3 length: 15 residues. CDR3 sequence: CASSQDQGSNQPQHF. The CDR3 coding sequence is TGCGCCAGCAGCCAAGATCAGGGGTCGAATCAGCCCCAGCATTTT.

This sequence joins TRBV6-2 or TRBV6-3 and TRBJ1-1; no firm D call. CDR1 MNHEY and CDR2 SVGEGT come from the germline V gene. V lost 2 bases, J lost 8 bases, and 6 bases lay in between. This CDR3 is built from 11 residues. CDR3 in DNA: TGTGCCAGCAGTTACGCAGTCGAAGCTTTCTTT. Amino acids: CASSYAVEAFF.

The chain is built from TRBV6-5 and TRBJ1-5; tentative D call: TRBD1 (5 bases). Trimming took 2 bases from V and 7 from J, leaving 9 bases between them. Germline CDR1 reads MNHEY; CDR2 reads SVGAGI. The CDR3 consists of 13 residues. The CDR3 spells CASSYGGRQPQHF. CDR3 sequence (DNA): TGTGCCAGCAGTTACGGGGGGAGGCAGCCCCAGCATTTT.

There are a few counts of this clonotype. V usage is TRBV20-1 and J usage is TRBJ1-6; D might be TRBD1 (5 bases). V dropped 3 bases and J dropped 10 bases, with 10 bases sitting between them. Germline CDR1 reads DFQATT; CDR2 reads SNEGSKA (reference sequence). The CDR3 length is 12 residues. Written as DNA, the CDR3 is TGCAGTGCTAGTAACGGGGGATCACCCCTCCACTTT. It is translated as CSASNGGSPLHF.

The V gene is TRBV27, the J gene TRBJ1-2; tentatively, D is TRBD1 (5 bases). The CDR3 consists of 15 residues. V lost 2 bases and J 3 bases, leaving 13 bases between the germline ends. Germline-derived CDR1 and CDR2 are MNHEY and SMNVEV (reference sequence). CDR3 in amino acids: CASSLRGANHYGYTF. CDR3 DNA: TGTGCCAGCAGTTTACGAGGGGCGAATCACTATGGCTACACCTTC.

The V gene is TRBV6-5, the J gene TRBJ1-5, with 7 bases fitting TRBD1. Germline V gene lookup returns CDR1 MNHEY and CDR2 SVGAGI. The V segment lost 5 bases and the J segment 7 bases; nucleotides outside the gene matches: 14. The CDR3 totals 16 residues. For the CDR3, the DNA is TGTGCCAGCAGTCCCTACCAGGGGGGATTACAGCAGCCCCAGCATTTT. Protein product: CASSPYQGGLQQPQHF.

This clonotype has a handful of counts. The rearrangement joins TRBV28 to TRBJ2-1, with no clear D. The CDR3 totals 13 residues. V was shortened by 2 bases and J by 6 bases, with 8 bases between the two germline ends. CDR1 MDHEN and CDR2 SYDVKM come from the germline V gene. The CDR3 bases are TGTGCCAGCAGTTTAAGGCACAGCAATGAGCAGTTCTTC. Translated, it gives CASSLRHSNEQFF.

V usage is TRBV7-8 and J usage is TRBJ2-7; D may be TRBD1 or TRBD2 (5 bases each). The CDR3 has 12 amino acids. CDR1 is SGHVS and CDR2 is FQNEAQ in the germline V gene. Trimming cost V 5 bases and J 6 bases, with 11 bases left between them. The CDR3: CASSNQGREQYF. The CDR3 DNA sequence: TGTGCCAGCAGCAACCAGGGACGCGAGCAGTACTTC.

This clonotype was observed at least ten times. The chain employs TRBV7-7 and TRBJ2-3; D is possibly TRBD1 (6 bases). With 5 bases removed from V and 0 bases from J, the gap between germline ends came to 9 bases. CDR1 is SSHAT and CDR2 is FNYEAQ in the germline V gene (reference sequence). The CDR3 length is 14 residues. CDR3 sequence: CASSLGQSTDTQYF. CDR3 sequence (DNA): TGTGCCAGCAGCCTAGGACAGAGCACAGATACGCAGTATTTT.

The table lists this clonotype with a few counts. The rearrangement links TRBV12-3 or TRBV12-4 to TRBJ2-7; unclear D gene. The length of the CDR3 is 10 residues. The V and J ends lost 3 bases and 12 bases respectively, with 9 bases between them. CDR3 coding DNA: TGTGCCAGCAGTTTCAATATCCCGTACTTC. As protein: CASSFNIPYF.

A word on this clonotype: Possible read error: a much larger clone is one base away. The chain employs TRBV7-2 and TRBJ2-5, with D tentatively TRBD2 (8 bases). Between the trimmed V and J ends, which lost 5 bases and 5 bases, there was a span of 18 bases. The germline V gene has CDR1 SGHTA and CDR2 FQGNSA. CDR3 length: 15 residues. The CDR3: CASSATGRGGETQYF. The CDR3 DNA reads TGTGCCAGCAGCGCGACAGGGCGCGGGGGGGAGACCCAGTACTTC.

This clonotype was found a few times. The CDR3: CAIRATTSGRNEQYF. CDR3 nucleotides: TGTGCCATCAGAGCAACGACTAGCGGGAGGAACGAGCAGTACTTC. V and J are TRBV10-3 and TRBJ2-7, with 13 bases aligning to TRBD2. Germline V gives CDR1 ENHRY, CDR2 SYGVKD. This CDR3 is 15 amino acids long. After removal of 6 bases from V and 5 bases from J, the junction contained 7 bases not matched to a gene.

This clonotype was detected ten times or more. The chain joins TRBV7-2 to TRBJ2-7, with a weak D call TRBD2 (5 bases). This CDR3 spans 14 amino acids. Germline lookup yields CDR1 SGHTA and CDR2 FQGNSA. Trimming pared 4 bases from V and 6 bases from J, leaving 16 bases between. The CDR3 protein is CASSSYSGKFEQYF. The CDR3, as DNA: TGTGCCAGCAGCTCTTACAGCGGCAAGTTCGAGCAGTACTTC.

The chain carries TRBV2 and TRBJ2-1, with 7 bases that match TRBD2. V gave up 7 bases and J gave up 4 bases; unmatched junction bases: 7. Germline lookup yields CDR1 SNHLY and CDR2 FYNNEI. CDR3 length: 14 amino acids. The CDR3 spells CASTKAGSYNEQFF. The CDR3 bases are TGTGCCAGCACCAAAGCGGGATCTTACAATGAGCAGTTCTTC.

This clonotype was seen a few times. The chain links TRBV15 to TRBJ2-7, with D perhaps given as TRBD1 or TRBD2 (6 bases each). Germline V gene data show CDR1 as LNHNV and CDR2 as YYDKDF (reference sequence). Between the trimmed V and J ends, which lost 6 bases and 6 bases, there was a span of 15 bases. The CDR3 is 13 residues long. The DNA for the CDR3 is TGTGCCACCAGGCGGGACCAAGGGGGCGAGCAGTACTTC. It codes for CATRRDQGGEQYF.

The chain employs TRBV15 and TRBJ1-1; 7 bases match TRBD1. CDR3 length: 14 residues. Germline CDR1 is LNHNV and CDR2 is YYDKDF (reference sequence). Germline trimming cut 0 bases from V and 5 bases from J; bases unmatched to any gene: 3. The CDR3: CATSRDQGVTEAFF. CDR3 sequence (DNA): TGTGCCACCAGCAGAGATCAGGGGGTTACTGAAGCTTTCTTT.

Only a few counts were recorded for this clonotype. V and J are TRBV6-1 and TRBJ2-1, with 8 bases matching TRBD1. V dropped 7 bases and J dropped 6; count of bases not matched to a gene: 8. The CDR3 has 14 amino acids. Germline V lookup: CDR1 MNHNS, CDR2 SASEGT. The CDR3 DNA follows: TGTGCCAGCACAGACAGGGGCCCCACCAATGAGCAGTTCTTC. Protein sequence: CASTDRGPTNEQFF.

The rearrangement uses TRBV7-8 and TRBJ2-1; the match to TRBD1 covers 9 bases. The junction had 10 bases not matched to a gene; V was cut back by 5 bases and J by 5 bases. Germline CDR1 and CDR2: SGHVS and FQNEAQ. The CDR3 is 16 residues long. As DNA, the CDR3 is TGTGCCAGCAGCGCTAACAGGGGGCGCAGCGACAATGAGCAGTTCTTC. Translated: CASSANRGRSDNEQFF.

This clonotype was observed a handful of times. The rearrangement links TRBV4-3 to TRBJ2-7, with D uncertain. This CDR3 is built from 15 residues. Trimming cost V 4 bases and J 3 bases, with 16 bases left between them. CDR1 is LGHNA and CDR2 is YSLEER in the germline V gene. CDR3 sequence reads: CASSPDRHPRYEQYF. Here the CDR3 DNA reads TGCGCCAGCAGCCCAGACCGTCATCCGCGCTACGAGCAGTACTTC.

This clonotype was detected a few times. One end of the junction varies from germline; a read error may be responsible. The rearrangement links TRBV7-8 to TRBJ2-3; possible D gene TRBD2, 5 bases. Germline-derived CDR1 and CDR2 are SGHVS and FQNEAQ. The CDR3 has 17 residues. The CDR3 nucleotides are TGTGCCAGCAGCTTTGCGAGACACCGAGGGCGGGCAGATACGCCGTATTTT. Translation gives CASSFARHRGRADTPYF. The full variable domain, with the rest looked up from reference TRBV7-8 and TRBJ2-3, is GAGVSQSPRYKVAKRGQDVALRCDPISGHVSLFWYQQALGQGPEFLTYFQNEAQLDKSGLPSDRFFAERPEGSVSTLKIQRTQQEDSAVYLCASSFARHRGRADTPYFGPGTRLTVL.

This clonotype was detected a few times. This chain links TRBV7-2 with TRBJ2-7; TRBD1 might be the D (6 bases). V was cut by 5 bases and J by 4 bases, with 12 bases left in between. This CDR3 is 13 amino acids long. Germline V CDR1 and CDR2: SGHTA, FQGNSA. CDR3 nucleotide sequence: TGTGCCAGCAGCCCAAGTCAGGGGTACGAGCAGTACTTC. Translating gives CASSPSQGYEQYF.

In its sample, this clonotype was seen a few times. The chain uses TRBV7-6 and TRBJ2-5; 10 bases align to TRBD2. Germline CDR1 and CDR2: SGHVS and FNYEAQ. The V segment lost 1 base and the J segment 5 bases; nucleotides outside the gene matches: 7. The CDR3 is made up of 16 amino acids. CDR3 sequence reads: CASSLVLAGERETQYF. The CDR3 DNA sequence: TGTGCCAGCAGCTTAGTGCTAGCGGGAGAGAGGGAGACCCAGTACTTC.

The sample holds a few counts of this clonotype. V is TRBV5-5 and J is TRBJ1-4; 7 nucleotides agree with TRBD1. Germline CDR1 SGHKS, CDR2 YYEKEE (reference sequence). Trimming took 4 bases from V and 4 from J; bases not matched to a gene: 7. This CDR3 spans 15 amino acids. The DNA for the CDR3 is TGTGCCAGCAGCGTCACGGGACAGCATAATGAAAAACTGTTTTTT. This codes for CASSVTGQHNEKLFF.

The chain combines TRBV6-5 with TRBJ2-3, with 8 positions matching TRBD2. The CDR3 has 17 amino acids. In germline, CDR1 is MNHEY, CDR2 SVGAGI. V shed 0 bases, J shed 1 base, and the junction held 6 bases outside the gene matches. The CDR3 here is CASSYSVGAGGTDTQYF. The CDR3 DNA follows: TGTGCCAGCAGTTACTCGGTGGGAGCGGGGGGCACAGATACGCAGTATTTT.

This clonotype was counted between two and nine times. This chain joins TRBV5-6 and TRBJ2-1, with a possible D match to TRBD2 (5 bases). The CDR3 consists of 15 residues. The V end lost 3 bases, the J end lost 5 bases, and 15 bases lay between the germline ends. Germline assignment: CDR1 SGHDT and CDR2 YYEEEE. CDR3 region: CASSSPRGRDNEQFF. CDR3 in DNA: TGTGCCAGCAGCTCCCCCCGCGGGCGGGACAATGAGCAGTTCTTC.